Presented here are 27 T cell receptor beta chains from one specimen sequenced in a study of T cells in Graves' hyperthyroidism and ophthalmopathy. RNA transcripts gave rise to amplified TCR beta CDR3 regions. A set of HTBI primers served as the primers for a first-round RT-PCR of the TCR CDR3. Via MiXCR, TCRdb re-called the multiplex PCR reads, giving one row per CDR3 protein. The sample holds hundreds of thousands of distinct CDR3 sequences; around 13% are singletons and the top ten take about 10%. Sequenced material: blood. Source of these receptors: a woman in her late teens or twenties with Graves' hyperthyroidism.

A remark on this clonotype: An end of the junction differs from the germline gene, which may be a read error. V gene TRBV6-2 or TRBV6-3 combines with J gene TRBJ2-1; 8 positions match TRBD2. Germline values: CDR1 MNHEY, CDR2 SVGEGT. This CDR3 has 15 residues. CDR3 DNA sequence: TGTGTCAGCAGTTTCCGAGCGGGAGCCTACAATGAGCAGTTCTTC. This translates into CVSSFRAGAYNEQFF.

DNA of the CDR3: TGCGCCAGCAGCCAAGGTTGGGACAGTTGGTATCAGCCCCAGCATTTT. This translates into CASSQGWDSWYQPQHF. The gene calls are TRBV4-1 and TRBJ1-5; 7 bases fit TRBD1. The V segment lost 1 base and the J segment 5 bases; nucleotides outside the gene matches: 8. CDR1 is MGHRA and CDR2 is YSYEKL in the germline V gene. This CDR3 region has 16 residues.

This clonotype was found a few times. CDR3 sequence reads: CASSPLRGPYSYNEQFF. The CDR3, as DNA: TGTGCCAGCAGCCCACTCCGGGGGCCTTACTCCTACAATGAGCAGTTCTTC. The chain joins TRBV6-2 or TRBV6-3 to TRBJ2-1; either TRBD1 or TRBD2 may fit D (6 bases each). Trimming pared 6 bases from V and 0 bases from J, leaving 18 bases between. The CDR3 is made up of 17 amino acids. Germline assignment: CDR1 MNHEY and CDR2 SVGEGT.

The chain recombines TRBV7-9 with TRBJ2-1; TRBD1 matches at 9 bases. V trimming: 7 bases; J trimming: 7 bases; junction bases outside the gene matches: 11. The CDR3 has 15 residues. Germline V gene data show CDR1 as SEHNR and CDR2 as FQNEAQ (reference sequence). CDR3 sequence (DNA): TGTGCCAGCATTTTTGGGACAGGGAATAGGAATGAGCAGTTCTTC. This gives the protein CASIFGTGNRNEQFF.

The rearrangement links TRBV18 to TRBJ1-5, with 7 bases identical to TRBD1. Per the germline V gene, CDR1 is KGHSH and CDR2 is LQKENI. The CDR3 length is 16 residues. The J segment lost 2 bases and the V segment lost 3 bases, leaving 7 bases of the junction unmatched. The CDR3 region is CASSPGTADGNQPQHF. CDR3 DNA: TGTGCCAGCTCACCCGGGACAGCGGACGGCAATCAGCCCCAGCATTTT.

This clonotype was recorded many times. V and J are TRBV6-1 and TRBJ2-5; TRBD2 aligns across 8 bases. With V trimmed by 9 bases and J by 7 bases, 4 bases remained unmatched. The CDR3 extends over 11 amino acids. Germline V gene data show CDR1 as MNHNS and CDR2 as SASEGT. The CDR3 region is CASSGKGTQYF. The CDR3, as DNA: TGTGCCAGTAGCGGGAAGGGGACCCAGTACTTC.

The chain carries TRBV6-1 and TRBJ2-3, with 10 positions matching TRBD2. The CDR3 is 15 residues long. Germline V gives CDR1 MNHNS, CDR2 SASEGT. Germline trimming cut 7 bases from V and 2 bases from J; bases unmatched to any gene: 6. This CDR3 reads CASIAGTSDTDTQYF. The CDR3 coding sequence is TGTGCCAGCATTGCCGGGACTAGCGACACAGATACGCAGTATTTT.

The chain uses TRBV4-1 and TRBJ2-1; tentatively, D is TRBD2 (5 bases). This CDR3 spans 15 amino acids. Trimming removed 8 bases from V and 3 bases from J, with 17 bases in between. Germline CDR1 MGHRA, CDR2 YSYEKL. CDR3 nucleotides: TGCGCCAGCCGTCAACTAGGTGCCGTCTACAATGAGCAGTTCTTC. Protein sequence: CASRQLGAVYNEQFF.

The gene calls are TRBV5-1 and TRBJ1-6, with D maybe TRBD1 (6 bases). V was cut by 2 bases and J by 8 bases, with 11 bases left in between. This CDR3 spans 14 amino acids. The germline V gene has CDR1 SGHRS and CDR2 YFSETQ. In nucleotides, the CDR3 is TGCGCCAGCAGCTTTACAGGGTTTGATTCACCCCTCCACTTT. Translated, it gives CASSFTGFDSPLHF.

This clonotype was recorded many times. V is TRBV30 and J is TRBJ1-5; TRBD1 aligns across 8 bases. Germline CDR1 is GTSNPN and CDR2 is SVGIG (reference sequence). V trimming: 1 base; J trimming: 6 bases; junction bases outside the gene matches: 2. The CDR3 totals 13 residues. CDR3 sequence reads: CAWSGQGFQPQHF. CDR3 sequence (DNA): TGTGCCTGGAGTGGACAGGGGTTTCAGCCCCAGCATTTT.

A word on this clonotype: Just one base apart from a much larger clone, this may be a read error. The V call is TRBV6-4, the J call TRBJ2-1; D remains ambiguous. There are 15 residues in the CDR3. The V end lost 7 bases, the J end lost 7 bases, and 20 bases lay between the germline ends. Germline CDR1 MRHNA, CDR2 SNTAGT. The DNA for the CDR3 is TGTGCCAGCACCCCTTCAGAGGACCTTCCTAATGAGCAGTTCTTC. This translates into CASTPSEDLPNEQFF.

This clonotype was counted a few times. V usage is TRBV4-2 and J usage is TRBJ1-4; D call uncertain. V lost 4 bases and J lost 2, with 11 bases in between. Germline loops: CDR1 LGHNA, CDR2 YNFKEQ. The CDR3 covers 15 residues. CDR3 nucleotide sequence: TGTGCCAGCAGCCTCCTATCCGGGACTAATGAAAAACTGTTTTTT. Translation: CASSLLSGTNEKLFF.

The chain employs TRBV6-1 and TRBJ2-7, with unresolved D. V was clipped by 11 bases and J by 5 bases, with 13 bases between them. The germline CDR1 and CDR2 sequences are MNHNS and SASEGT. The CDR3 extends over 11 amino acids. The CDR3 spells CASTRGDEQYF. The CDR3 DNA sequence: TGTGCCTCAACCCGAGGCGACGAGCAGTACTTC.

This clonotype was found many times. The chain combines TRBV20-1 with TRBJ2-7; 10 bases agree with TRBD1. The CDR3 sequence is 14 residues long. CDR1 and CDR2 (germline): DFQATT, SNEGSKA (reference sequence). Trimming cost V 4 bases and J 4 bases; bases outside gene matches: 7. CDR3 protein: CSATPTGGRYEQYF. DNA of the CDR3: TGCAGTGCTACCCCGACAGGGGGCCGATACGAGCAGTACTTC.

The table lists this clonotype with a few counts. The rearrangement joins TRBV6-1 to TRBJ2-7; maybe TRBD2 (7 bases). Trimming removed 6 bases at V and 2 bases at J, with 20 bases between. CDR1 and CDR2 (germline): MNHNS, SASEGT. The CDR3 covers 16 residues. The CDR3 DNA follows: TGTGCCAGCAGACCACTACAGGGCGGGAGAACCTACGAGCAGTACTTC. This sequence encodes CASRPLQGGRTYEQYF.

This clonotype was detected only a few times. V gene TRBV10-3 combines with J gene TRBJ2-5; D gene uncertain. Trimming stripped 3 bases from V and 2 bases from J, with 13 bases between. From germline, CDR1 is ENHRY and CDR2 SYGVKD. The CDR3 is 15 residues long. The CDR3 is CAISDVSLGQETQYF. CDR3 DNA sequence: TGTGCCATCAGTGATGTTAGTTTAGGGCAAGAGACCCAGTACTTC.

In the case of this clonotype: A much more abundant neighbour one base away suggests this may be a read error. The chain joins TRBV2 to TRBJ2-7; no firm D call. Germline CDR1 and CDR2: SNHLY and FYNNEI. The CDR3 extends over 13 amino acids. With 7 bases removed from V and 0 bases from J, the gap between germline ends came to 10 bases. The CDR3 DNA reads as TGTGCCAGCAAAACAGCCAGCTCCTACGAGCAGTACTTC. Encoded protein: CASKTASSYEQYF. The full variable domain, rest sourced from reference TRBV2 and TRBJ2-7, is EPEVTQTPSHQVTQMGQEVILRCVPISNHLYFYWYRQILGQKVEFLVSFYNNEISEKSEIFDDQFSVERPDGSNFTLKIRSTKLEDSAMYFCASKTASSYEQYFGPGTRLTVT.

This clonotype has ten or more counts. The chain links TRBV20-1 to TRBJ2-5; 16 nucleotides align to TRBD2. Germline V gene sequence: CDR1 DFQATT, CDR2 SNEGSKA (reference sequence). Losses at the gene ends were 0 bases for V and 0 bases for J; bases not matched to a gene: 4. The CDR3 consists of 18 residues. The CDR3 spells CSARDSGLAGGYQETQYF. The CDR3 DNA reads TGCAGTGCTAGAGACTCGGGACTAGCGGGAGGGTACCAAGAGACCCAGTACTTC.

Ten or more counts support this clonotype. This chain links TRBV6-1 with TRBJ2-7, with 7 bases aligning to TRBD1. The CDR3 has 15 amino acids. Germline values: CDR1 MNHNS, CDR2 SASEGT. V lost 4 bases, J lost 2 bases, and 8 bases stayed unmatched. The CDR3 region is CASSVQGHNAYEQYF. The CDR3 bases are TGTGCCAGCAGTGTACAGGGGCATAATGCCTACGAGCAGTACTTC.

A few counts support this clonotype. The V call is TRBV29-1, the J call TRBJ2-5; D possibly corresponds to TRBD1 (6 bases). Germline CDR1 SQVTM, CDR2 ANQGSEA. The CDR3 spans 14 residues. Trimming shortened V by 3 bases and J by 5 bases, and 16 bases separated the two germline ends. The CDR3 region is CSVDLGRGWETQYF. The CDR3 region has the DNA TGCAGCGTTGACCTGGGCAGGGGCTGGGAGACCCAGTACTTC.

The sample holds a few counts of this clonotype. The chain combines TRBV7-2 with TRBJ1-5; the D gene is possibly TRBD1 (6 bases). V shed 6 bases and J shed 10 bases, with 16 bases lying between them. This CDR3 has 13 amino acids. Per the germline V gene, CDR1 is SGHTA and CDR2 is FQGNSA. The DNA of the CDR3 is TGTGCCAGCAGAGCCGGACAGTTTGGTCCCCAGCATTTT. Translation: CASRAGQFGPQHF.

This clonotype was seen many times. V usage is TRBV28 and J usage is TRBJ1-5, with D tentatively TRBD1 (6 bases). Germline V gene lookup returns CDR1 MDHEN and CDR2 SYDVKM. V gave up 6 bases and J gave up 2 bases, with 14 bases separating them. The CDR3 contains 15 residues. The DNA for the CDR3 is TGTGCCAGCAGGAAAATCGACAGGCGCAATCAGCCCCAGCATTTT. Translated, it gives CASRKIDRRNQPQHF.

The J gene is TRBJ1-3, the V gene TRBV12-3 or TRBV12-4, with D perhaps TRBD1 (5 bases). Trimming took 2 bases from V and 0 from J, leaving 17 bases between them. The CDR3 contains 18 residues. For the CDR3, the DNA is TGTGCCAGCAGTTTAAAGGGGAGGGTGAAGGGCTCTGGAAACACCATATATTTT. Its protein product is CASSLKGRVKGSGNTIYF.

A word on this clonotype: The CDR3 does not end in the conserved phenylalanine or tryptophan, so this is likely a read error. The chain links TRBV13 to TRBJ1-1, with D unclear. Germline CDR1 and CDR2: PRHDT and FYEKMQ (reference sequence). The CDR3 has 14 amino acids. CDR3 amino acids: CASSVGGGSTEAFL. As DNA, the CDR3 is TGTGCCAGCAGCGTAGGAGGTGGTTCCACTGAAGCTTTCTTA.

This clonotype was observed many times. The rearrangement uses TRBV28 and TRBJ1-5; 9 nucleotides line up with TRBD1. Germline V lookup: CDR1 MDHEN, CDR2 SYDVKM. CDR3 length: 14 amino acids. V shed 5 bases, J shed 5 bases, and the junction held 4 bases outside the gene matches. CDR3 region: CASSPTGGYQPQHF. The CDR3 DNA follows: TGTGCCAGCAGTCCTACAGGGGGCTATCAGCCCCAGCATTTT.

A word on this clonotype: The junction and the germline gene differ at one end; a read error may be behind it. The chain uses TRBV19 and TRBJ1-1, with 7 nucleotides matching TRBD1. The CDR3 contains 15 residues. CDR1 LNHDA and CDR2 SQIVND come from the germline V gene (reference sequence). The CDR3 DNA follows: TGTGCCAGTAGCAACCTGACAGGGAAAGGAACTGAAGCTCTCTTT. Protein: CASSNLTGKGTEALF.

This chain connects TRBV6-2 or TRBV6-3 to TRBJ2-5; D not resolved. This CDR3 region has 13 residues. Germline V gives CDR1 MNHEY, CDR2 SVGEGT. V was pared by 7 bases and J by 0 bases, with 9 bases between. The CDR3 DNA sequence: TGTGCCAGCACTTCTTTGTACCAAGAGACCCAGTACTTC. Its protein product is CASTSLYQETQYF.